This T cell receptor (beta chain) was identified during a study of cytotoxic CD8 clonotypes in ibrutinib-treated CLL. This CDR3 is built from 12 residues. Between the trimmed V and J ends, which lost 3 bases and 7 bases, there was a span of 7 bases. Germline loops: CDR1 LNHDA, CDR2 SQIVND (reference sequence). Profiled with immunoSEQ multiplex PCR; TCRdb holds only in-frame clones, not every one. The sample includes roughly 300,000 clones, roughly four fifths of them seen just once. V gene TRBV19 combines with J gene TRBJ2-1; unclear D gene. This receptor was identified in a human donor with chronic lymphocytic leukemia. The specimen was PBMCs, collected at disease progression, from a patient treated with ibrutinib. CDR3 region: CASSIAVNEQFF. CDR3 DNA: TGTGCCAGTAGTATTGCAGTTAATGAGCAGTTCTTC.